These 23 T cell receptor beta chains came from one sample sequenced in a study of naive and memory T cell subsets. An equimolar mix of two oligonucleotides served as the beta constant-region primer for TRBC1 and TRBC2. TCRdb used MiXCR to reprocess the UMI-ligation and nested PCR reads, holding one entry per CDR3 protein. The sample lists thousands of distinct CDR3 sequences, roughly 7.8% seen once, with 75% to 85% in the top ten. The material sequenced was CD4+ TEMRA cells from blood. Indicated subset: effector memory re-expressing CD45RA, CD45RA+ CD27-. The receptors were gathered from a human donor in good health.

This clonotype has just one count. The V gene is TRBV3-1, the J gene TRBJ2-7; the match to TRBD1 covers 8 bases. The CDR3 loop spans 16 amino acids. The trim removed 1 base at V and 0 bases at J, leaving 5 bases unmatched. The germline gives CDR1 LGHDT, CDR2 YNNKEL (reference sequence). The CDR3 loop reads CASSQVMDRASYEQYF. As DNA, the CDR3 is TGTGCCAGCAGCCAAGTAATGGACAGGGCCTCCTACGAGCAGTACTTC.

In its sample, this clonotype was seen a few times. DNA for the CDR3: TGTGCCAGCAGTGTGGACGGAGGCGAGCAGTACTTC. It translates to CASSVDGGEQYF. The genes are TRBV2 and TRBJ2-7; the D gene is possibly TRBD2 (5 bases). Germline V lookup: CDR1 SNHLY, CDR2 FYNNEI. This CDR3 spans 12 amino acids. Trimming left V 4 bases short and J 6 bases short, with 10 bases between.

This clonotype was found a few times. The rearrangement uses TRBV20-1 and TRBJ1-5, with 8 positions matching TRBD1. Germline CDR1 reads DFQATT; CDR2 reads SNEGSKA (reference sequence). The CDR3 spans 13 residues. The V gene end was trimmed by 3 bases and the J gene end by 4 bases; junction bases not matched to a gene: 2. This chain's CDR3 is CSASWTGNQPQHF. CDR3 coding DNA: TGCAGTGCTAGCTGGACAGGGAATCAGCCCCAGCATTTT.

This clonotype was observed at least ten times. The CDR3, as DNA: TGTGCCAGCAGCTTGCTGGGTAACTATGGCTACACCTTC. This codes for CASSLLGNYGYTF. The chain uses TRBV5-4 and TRBJ1-2; D is uncertain. With 1 base removed from V and 1 base from J, the gap between germline ends came to 5 bases. Germline V gene sequence: CDR1 SGHNT, CDR2 YYREEE (reference sequence). This CDR3 comprises 13 residues.

The chain recombines TRBV7-8 with TRBJ2-3; TRBD2 might be the D (6 bases). Trimming shortened V by 4 bases and J by 4 bases, and 18 bases separated the two germline ends. Germline V gene lookup returns CDR1 SGHVS and CDR2 FQNEAQ. This CDR3 is built from 16 residues. CDR3 residues: CASSYLGGALSDTQYF. The DNA of the CDR3 is TGTGCCAGCAGCTACCTCGGAGGGGCCCTATCAGATACGCAGTATTTT.

This clonotype was counted many times. The CDR3 DNA sequence: TGCAGTGCCGAAGGGGGTTTAGGGACTTATGAGACCCAGTACTTC. Translated: CSAEGGLGTYETQYF. The chain employs TRBV20-1 and TRBJ2-5; D is perhaps TRBD1 or TRBD2 (6 bases each). In germline, CDR1 is DFQATT, CDR2 SNEGSKA (reference sequence). This CDR3 region has 15 residues. Between the trimmed V and J ends, which lost 6 bases and 5 bases, there was a span of 22 bases.

A few counts support this clonotype. The chain's CDR3 is CASHGDGGGQPQHF. The CDR3 nucleotides are TGTGCCAGCCATGGGGACGGCGGTGGTCAGCCCCAGCATTTT. The rearrangement uses TRBV2 and TRBJ1-5; perhaps TRBD1 as D (5 bases). CDR3 length: 14 amino acids. Germline V gene lookup returns CDR1 SNHLY and CDR2 FYNNEI. The V and J ends lost 8 bases and 6 bases respectively, with 17 bases between them. The full variable domain, rest sourced from reference TRBV2 and TRBJ1-5, is EPEVTQTPSHQVTQMGQEVILRCVPISNHLYFYWYRQILGQKVEFLVSFYNNEISEKSEIFDDQFSVERPDGSNFTLKIRSTKLEDSAMYFCASHGDGGGQPQHFGDGTRLSIL.

This clonotype was counted ten times or more. This chain joins TRBV7-2 and TRBJ2-7; TRBD1 or TRBD2 may be the D gene (5 bases each). Germline loops: CDR1 SGHTA, CDR2 FQGNSA. Trimming stripped 5 bases from V and 2 bases from J, with 16 bases between. CDR3 length: 15 residues. For the CDR3, the DNA is TGTGCCAGCAGCCCACCTGGGACGGATACCTACGAGCAGTACTTC. It yields the protein CASSPPGTDTYEQYF.

The chain carries TRBV5-6 and TRBJ2-7; maybe TRBD2 (6 bases). CDR1 is SGHDT, CDR2 YYEEEE, per germline. With 2 bases removed from V and 4 bases from J, the gap between germline ends came to 19 bases. The CDR3 loop spans 16 amino acids. This chain's CDR3 is CASSFLRTTSGYEQYF. As DNA, the CDR3 is TGTGCCAGCAGCTTTCTCAGGACGACGAGCGGGTACGAGCAGTACTTC.

This clonotype was picked up many times. This chain connects TRBV2 to TRBJ2-1; 13 bases fit TRBD2. Germline trimming cut 1 base from V and 7 bases from J; bases unmatched to any gene: 4. This CDR3 spans 16 amino acids. Germline V gene data show CDR1 as SNHLY and CDR2 as FYNNEI. This CDR3 is CASSEGLAGGENEQFF. CDR3 sequence (DNA): TGTGCCAGCAGTGAAGGACTAGCGGGAGGCGAAAATGAGCAGTTCTTC.

This clonotype was found a few times. V and J are TRBV30 and TRBJ2-7, with D perhaps TRBD1 (6 bases). This CDR3 contains 12 residues. With 3 bases removed from V and 6 bases from J, the gap between germline ends came to 12 bases. CDR1 and CDR2 from the germline V gene are GTSNPN and SVGIG (reference sequence). The chain's CDR3 is CAWRGTGSEQYF. CDR3 coding DNA: TGTGCCTGGAGAGGAACAGGGTCCGAGCAGTACTTC.

This clonotype showed up many times. The chain couples TRBV7-3 to TRBJ2-3; 9 bases agree with TRBD2. Germline lookup yields CDR1 SGHTA and CDR2 FQGTGA. The V gene end was trimmed by 3 bases and the J gene end by 4 bases; junction bases not matched to a gene: 5. The CDR3 length is 15 residues. The CDR3: CASSLGTSMADTQYF. CDR3 DNA sequence: TGTGCCAGCAGCTTGGGGACTAGCATGGCAGATACGCAGTATTTT.

Many counts were recorded for this clonotype. V usage is TRBV19 and J usage is TRBJ2-1; 12 nucleotides match TRBD1. CDR1 is LNHDA and CDR2 is SQIVND in the germline V gene (reference sequence). The CDR3 has 15 amino acids. Trimming took 3 bases from V and 9 from J; bases not matched to a gene: 6. CDR3 in DNA: TGTGCCAGTAGTATCGGGGACAGGGGGCTAGGTGAGCAGTTCTTC. Protein sequence: CASSIGDRGLGEQFF.

This clonotype was detected many times. The V gene is TRBV3-1, the J gene TRBJ2-5; TRBD2 matches 8 bases. Trimming cost V 1 base and J 5 bases; bases outside gene matches: 6. The CDR3 consists of 15 residues. Looked up from germline, CDR1 is LGHDT and CDR2 is YNNKEL (reference sequence). CDR3 nucleotides: TGTGCCAGCAGCCAAGTAGCCGGGAGGGGGGAGACCCAGTACTTC. This encodes CASSQVAGRGETQYF.

The chain has TRBV7-9 and TRBJ2-5; a weak D match, TRBD2 (5 bases). Germline V gene sequence: CDR1 SEHNR, CDR2 FQNEAQ (reference sequence). Trimming stripped 3 bases from V and 7 bases from J, with 9 bases between. The CDR3 is made up of 12 amino acids. Written as DNA, the CDR3 is TGTGCCAGCAGCTTTGGACTCGTGACCCAGTACTTC. Translated, it gives CASSFGLVTQYF. Full variable domain (rest looked up from reference TRBV7-9 and TRBJ2-5): DTGVSQNPRHKITKRGQNVTFRCDPISEHNRLYWYRQTLGQGPEFLTYFQNEAQLEKSRLLSDRFSAERPKGSFSTLEIQRTEQGDSAMYLCASSFGLVTQYFGPGTRLLVL.

Here the CDR3 DNA reads TGTGCCACCAGCAGGGTCGCGGGGGGACAGCCTATTAAGTACTTC. It codes for CATSRVAGGQPIKYF. This chain uses TRBV15 with TRBJ2-7, with D possibly matching TRBD2 (8 bases). The CDR3 is 15 amino acids. The germline CDR1 and CDR2 sequences are LNHNV and YYDKDF (reference sequence). Trimming removed 3 bases at V and 11 bases at J, with 23 bases between.

The chain links TRBV20-1 to TRBJ2-7; D might be TRBD2 (7 bases). CDR3 length: 14 residues. Germline V lookup: CDR1 DFQATT, CDR2 SNEGSKA (reference sequence). Trimming shortened V by 6 bases and J by 3 bases, and 18 bases separated the two germline ends. In nucleotides, the CDR3 is TGCAGTGCCCCGGGGCGGGGGCCTTTCTACGAGCAGTACTTC. The encoded protein is CSAPGRGPFYEQYF.

In its sample, this clonotype was seen many times. The gene calls are TRBV3-1 and TRBJ2-7; weak D call: TRBD2 (6 bases). The CDR3 has 12 amino acids. Germline loops: CDR1 LGHDT, CDR2 YNNKEL (reference sequence). V was clipped by 2 bases and J by 7 bases, with 9 bases between them. CDR3 DNA: TGTGCCAGCAGCCAATCGGAGGGGGAGCAGTACTTC. This gives the protein CASSQSEGEQYF.

A few counts support this clonotype. The chain recombines TRBV2 with TRBJ2-5, with 12 bases aligning to TRBD2. Germline CDR1 is SNHLY and CDR2 is FYNNEI. This CDR3 is built from 16 residues. With 7 bases clipped from V and 5 bases from J, the junction kept 11 bases outside the gene matches. The CDR3 sequence is CASIRLAGEIGETQYF. The CDR3 coding sequence is TGTGCCAGCATTAGACTAGCGGGAGAGATTGGGGAGACCCAGTACTTC. Supplemented by reference TRBV2 and TRBJ2-5, the full variable domain reads EPEVTQTPSHQVTQMGQEVILRCVPISNHLYFYWYRQILGQKVEFLVSFYNNEISEKSEIFDDQFSVERPDGSNFTLKIRSTKLEDSAMYFCASIRLAGEIGETQYFGPGTRLLVL.

This clonotype has ten or more counts. CDR3 nucleotides: TGTGCCAGCAGCTTGGGGGTCTCTGGGGCCAACGTCCTGACTTTC. This codes for CASSLGVSGANVLTF. The V and J genes are TRBV5-4 and TRBJ2-6; D call uncertain. Germline V gene sequence: CDR1 SGHNT, CDR2 YYREEE (reference sequence). There are 15 residues in the CDR3. Deletions cut 0 bases from V and 0 bases from J, with 4 bases between.

This clonotype was counted many times. The chain links TRBV11-2 to TRBJ2-7, with D hard to call. The CDR3 sequence is 15 residues long. Germline assignment: CDR1 SGHAT and CDR2 FQNNGV. The V gene lost 2 bases and the J gene lost 3 bases, with 14 bases spanning the gap. The CDR3 protein is CASSLLSDRDYEQYF. As DNA, the CDR3 is TGTGCCAGCAGCTTATTGTCGGATAGGGACTACGAGCAGTACTTC. Combining the CDR3 with reference TRBV11-2 and TRBJ2-7 gives the whole variable domain EAGVAQSPRYKIIEKRQSVAFWCNPISGHATLYWYQQILGQGPKLLIQFQNNGVVDDSQLPKDRFSAERLKGVDSTLKIQPAKLEDSAVYLCASSLLSDRDYEQYFGPGTRLTVT.

The rearrangement joins TRBV2 to TRBJ1-5, with 8 bases identical to TRBD1. This CDR3 spans 15 amino acids. Trimming cost V 1 base and J 5 bases; bases outside gene matches: 4. CDR1 and CDR2 from the germline V gene are SNHLY and FYNNEI. CDR3 sequence: CASSEEGQAHQPQHF. As DNA, the CDR3 is TGTGCCAGCAGTGAAGAGGGACAGGCCCATCAGCCCCAGCATTTT.

This clonotype ranks as large (0.1 to 1%). The chain combines TRBV2 with TRBJ2-1; D call uncertain. The germline V gene has CDR1 SNHLY and CDR2 FYNNEI. Trimming shortened V by 3 bases and J by 2 bases, and 11 bases separated the two germline ends. The CDR3 spans 15 residues. The CDR3 region has the DNA TGTGCCAGCAGTGAGGGCTGGGCCGCCTACAATGAGCAGTTCTTC. Translated: CASSEGWAAYNEQFF. The full variable domain, completed using reference TRBV2 and TRBJ2-1, is EPEVTQTPSHQVTQMGQEVILRCVPISNHLYFYWYRQILGQKVEFLVSFYNNEISEKSEIFDDQFSVERPDGSNFTLKIRSTKLEDSAMYFCASSEGWAAYNEQFFGPGTRLTVL.